This T cell receptor (beta chain) emerged from a study of post-analysis software for immune sequencing data. Across the study: Patients with relapsing-remitting, secondary progressive and progressive-relapsing multiple sclerosis courses were all represented.

CDR3 length equals 14 residues. Losses at the gene ends were 8 bases for V and 15 bases for J; bases not matched to a gene: 12. In the case of this clonotype: No antigen is known for it.

Unique molecular identifiers had been added to the TCR beta cDNA libraries. MiXCR was run by TCRdb on the PCR reads, yielding one entry per CDR3 protein. This table has 800,000 to 950,000 distinct CDR3 sequences, about 50% appearing once. Whole-study results and caveats: Controls had lower frequencies than patients of 4 or 5 TRBV segments, which included TRBV5-6, TRBV5-1 and TRBV20-1. Significantly lower normalized Chao1 diversity was found in patients with multiple sclerosis relative to controls.

This sequence was found in a girl aged 10-17 years with multiple sclerosis. The sequenced sample consisted of blood. This chain joins TRBV12-3 or TRBV12-4 and TRBJ2-4, with 14 nucleotides matching TRBD2. CDR3 loop: CASQLTSGRARTYF. The CDR3 region has the DNA TGTGCCAGCCAGCTGACTAGCGGGAGGGCCCGTACGTACTTC.